Listed below are T cell receptor beta chains from one sample, sequenced in a study of blood T cell repertoires in COVID-19. Clones were read by immunoSEQ multiplex PCR, and TCRdb kept only the in-frame ones, dropping some. The sample includes 200,000 to 250,000 clones, around 89% of them seen just once. The sequenced sample consisted of peripheral blood. These receptors originate from a woman in her twenties or thirties with COVID-19, enrolled during active disease. Each CDR3 is given with its conserved first and last residue. A D gene is named only where the DNA matches it firmly. Clone size appears in some rows only: once, few, many, or a class for an expanded clone.

.	TRBV19	TRBJ1-2	15	.	CASSVGEVDLGGYTF	TGTGCCAGTAGTGTAGGGGAGGTTGATTTAGGTGGCTACACCTTC
TRBD1	TRBV18	TRBJ1-6	18	.	CASSPRQKTGDGGSPLHF	TGTGCCAGCTCACCCCGACAAAAGACAGGGGATGGTGGTTCACCCCTCCACTTT
.	TRBV24-1	TRBJ2-1	14	.	CATSDWNSGSNQFF	TGTGCCACCAGTGACTGGAACTCGGGGTCCAATCAGTTCTTC
.	TRBV2	TRBJ2-3	17	.	CASSDRMVAGGTDTQYF	TGTGCCAGCAGTGATAGGATGGTGGCAGGGGGGACAGATACGCAGTATTTT
.	TRBV7-8	TRBJ2-7	12	few	CASSPNFYEQYF	TGTGCCAGCAGCCCCAACTTCTACGAGCAGTACTTC
.	TRBV25-1	TRBJ2-2	13	.	CASSDTGTGELFF	TGTGCCAGCTCCGATACCGGCACCGGGGAGCTGTTTTTT
.	TRBV9	TRBJ2-5	15	.	CASSVYGSDQETQYF	TGTGCCAGCAGCGTATATGGCTCTGACCAAGAGACCCAGTACTTC
.	TRBV5-4	TRBJ1-6	18	.	CASSSWGTGSSYNSPLHF	TGTGCCAGCAGCTCCTGGGGTACAGGGAGCTCCTATAATTCACCCCTCCACTTT
TRBD2	TRBV7-9	TRBJ2-1	14	.	CANGGDGSYNEQFF	TGTGCCAATGGGGGGGATGGCTCCTACAATGAGCAGTTCTTC
.	TRBV6-6	TRBJ2-3	14	.	CASSSSEAGDTQYF	TGTGCCAGCAGCTCGTCGGAGGCCGGGGATACGCAGTATTTT
TRBD1	TRBV9	TRBJ2-1	18	.	CASSDNSGTGKSYNEQFF	TGTGCCAGCAGCGACAATTCCGGGACAGGGAAGTCCTACAATGAGCAGTTCTTC
TRBD1	TRBV19	TRBJ1-1	16	.	CASSSIAGTANVFAFF	TGTGCCAGTAGTAGCATCGCCGGGACAGCCAATGTGTTCGCTTTCTTT
.	TRBV27	TRBJ2-3	15	.	CASSLMWGRADTQYF	TGTGCCAGCAGTTTAATGTGGGGCCGGGCAGATACGCAGTATTTT
.	TRBV5-8	TRBJ2-3	16	once	CASSLMADSSTDTQYF	TGTGCCAGCAGCTTGATGGCGGATTCTAGCACAGATACGCAGTATTTT
.	TRBV5-8	TRBJ1-4	16	.	CASSFDPGWTNEKLFF	TGTGCCAGCAGCTTCGACCCAGGGTGGACTAATGAAAAACTGTTTTTT
TRBD1	TRBV18	TRBJ1-5	15	.	CASSPRGREEQPQHF	TGTGCCAGCTCACCAAGGGGGCGGGAGGAGCAGCCCCAGCATTTT
.	TRBV19	TRBJ1-5	13	.	CASSGAGPQPQHF	TGTGCCAGTAGTGGGGCAGGGCCCCAGCCCCAGCATTTT
.	TRBV7-9	TRBJ2-2	13	.	CASSLAEDGELFF	TGTGCCAGCAGCTTAGCTGAGGACGGGGAGCTGTTTTTT
TRBD2	TRBV5-6	TRBJ2-1	17	.	CASSFVPGLRTYNEQFF	TGTGCCAGCAGCTTTGTGCCGGGACTACGAACCTACAATGAGCAGTTCTTC
.	TRBV6-5	TRBJ1-1	15	.	CASIGRIGIRTEAFF	TGTGCCAGCATTGGCAGGATTGGTATTAGGACTGAAGCTTTCTTT
TRBD1	TRBV3-1/TRBV3-2	TRBJ1-2	14	.	CASSQGGQGVSYTF	TGTGCCAGCAGCCAAGGCGGACAGGGGGTCAGCTACACCTTC
.	TRBV2	TRBJ1-2	9	.	CASDQGYTF	TGTGCCAGTGATCAGGGCTACACCTTC
TRBD2	TRBV27	TRBJ2-3	16	.	CASRVGAGGLTDTQYF	TGTGCCAGCAGGGTGGGAGCGGGGGGGCTTACAGATACGCAGTATTTT
TRBD2	TRBV30	TRBJ2-1	15	.	CAWRALAGVRNEQFF	TGTGCCTGGAGGGCACTAGCGGGAGTACGCAATGAGCAGTTCTTC
.	TRBV3-1/TRBV3-2	TRBJ1-1	15	.	CASSQEGRGNTEAFF	TGTGCCAGCAGCCAAGAAGGCAGGGGGAACACTGAAGCTTTCTTT
TRBD2	TRBV6-1	TRBJ2-7	17	.	CASSEALAGGLPYEQYF	TGTGCCAGCAGTGAAGCGCTCGCGGGGGGCCTTCCCTACGAGCAGTACTTC
.	TRBV2	TRBJ1-1	12	once	CATETGNTEAFF	TGTGCCACCGAGACGGGGAACACTGAAGCTTTCTTT
TRBD2	TRBV10-2	TRBJ2-3	16	.	CASTGLAGGPGDTQYF	TGCGCCAGCACCGGACTAGCGGGAGGGCCCGGAGATACGCAGTATTTT
TRBD2	TRBV11-3	TRBJ2-1	19	.	CASSTRRLAGPFSYNEQFF	TGTGCCAGCAGCACCCGGAGACTAGCGGGCCCTTTCTCCTACAATGAGCAGTTCTTC
.	TRBV5-5	TRBJ2-7	14	.	CASSYPGGGYEQYF	TGTGCCAGCAGCTACCCCGGGGGAGGCTACGAGCAGTACTTC
.	TRBV6-5	TRBJ1-2	15	.	CASSYAFRGRDGYTF	TGTGCCAGCAGTTACGCTTTCAGGGGCCGGGATGGCTACACCTTC
TRBD1	TRBV28	TRBJ1-1	15	.	CASSFTTGSHTEAFF	TGTGCCAGCAGTTTTACGACAGGGTCACACACTGAAGCTTTCTTT